Shown below are 8 T cell receptor beta chains from a single sample sequenced in a study of blood T cell repertoires in COVID-19 (dated by TCRdb to 2020 to 2022). The library was generated by the immunoSEQ multiplex PCR assay. Here the immuneACCESS table is served through TCRdb, limited to in-frame sequences with V and J called. Missing clones are a known gap in these copies; in checked studies unresolved V genes cover under half, and the rest lacks a known reason. This sample lists about 190,000 clones; about 86% were detected once. Clones ranked in the top ten supply around 12% of the sample. Source material: peripheral blood. These receptors originate from a woman aged 65 to 85 with COVID-19, enrolled during active disease.

The chain links TRBV19 to TRBJ1-5; 7 bases are a match to TRBD1. The CDR3 has 15 residues. V was pared by 5 bases and J by 2 bases, with 6 bases of the junction left unmatched. Looked up from germline, CDR1 is LNHDA and CDR2 is SQIVND (reference sequence). DNA of the CDR3: TGTGCCAGTAGTCCCTACAGGGGAGGCAATCAGCCCCAGCATTTT. Its translation: CASSPYRGGNQPQHF.

The chain couples TRBV28 to TRBJ2-1; D is unresolved. There are 14 residues in the CDR3. CDR1 MDHEN and CDR2 SYDVKM come from the germline V gene. The V end was cut by 4 bases, the J end by 2 bases, with 9 bases between. The CDR3 protein is CASSSRFTYNEQFF. The CDR3 bases are TGTGCCAGCAGTTCCCGGTTCACCTACAATGAGCAGTTCTTC.

The CDR3 here is CASSLRTVPGNTIYF. For the CDR3, the DNA is TGTGCCAGCTCCCTCAGGACTGTACCTGGAAACACCATATATTTT. V gene TRBV18 combines with J gene TRBJ1-3, with D unresolved. V dropped 6 bases and J dropped 2 bases, with 14 bases sitting between them. Germline CDR1 and CDR2: KGHSH and LQKENI. CDR3 length: 15 amino acids.

The rearrangement joins TRBV6-4 to TRBJ2-4; 14 nucleotides agree with TRBD2. CDR3 length equals 24 residues. Per the germline V gene, CDR1 is MRHNA and CDR2 is SNTAGT. J lost 0 bases, V lost 0 bases, and 19 bases had no gene match. CDR3 bases: TGTGCCAGCAGTGACTCGATCATACGGCCACCGGGACTAGCGGGAGACCTAGCCAAAAACATTCAGTACTTC. Protein product: CASSDSIIRPPGLAGDLAKNIQYF.

V and J are TRBV19 and TRBJ1-1, with D unresolved. The germline gives CDR1 LNHDA, CDR2 SQIVND (reference sequence). V was pared by 4 bases and J by 5 bases, with 11 bases between. The CDR3 is 13 residues long. The CDR3 nucleotides read TGTGCCAGTAGTACATTTGAGTGGACTGAAGCTTTCTTT. Translation: CASSTFEWTEAFF.

This chain joins TRBV19 and TRBJ2-5; 9 bases fit TRBD1. J was trimmed by 4 bases and V by 5 bases; bases with no gene match: 2. The germline V gene encodes CDR1 LNHDA and CDR2 SQIVND (reference sequence). The CDR3 has 13 residues. CDR3 sequence (DNA): TGTGCCAGTAGTGAGACAGGGGGAGAGACCCAGTACTTC. It specifies CASSETGGETQYF.

This chain uses TRBV5-1 with TRBJ2-1; D might be TRBD2 (6 bases). Germline V lookup: CDR1 SGHRS, CDR2 YFSETQ. Trimming removed 2 bases at V and 9 bases at J, with 6 bases between. There are 11 residues in the CDR3. This chain's CDR3 is CASSLLAEQFF. CDR3 DNA sequence: TGCGCCAGCAGCTTACTAGCTGAGCAGTTCTTC.

The rearrangement joins TRBV7-2 to TRBJ2-1, with 11 nucleotides matching TRBD1. V was clipped by 5 bases and J by 10 bases; unmatched bases: 10. CDR3 length: 15 amino acids. Germline V gene lookup returns CDR1 SGHTA and CDR2 FQGNSA. CDR3 protein: CASSTSPGTGGEQFF. The DNA for the CDR3 is TGTGCCAGCAGCACTAGTCCCGGGACAGGGGGGGAGCAGTTCTTC.